A single sample gave rise to the 12 T cell receptor beta chains below, sequenced in a study of identical twins. TCRdb reprocessed the 5' RACE reads via MiXCR and lists one record per CDR3 protein. The data show nearly 650,000 distinct CDR3 sequences, about 7% seen once. The sample also formed part of further work on yellow fever vaccine responses in identical twins.

Specimen: PBMCs. These receptors were obtained from a woman aged 18-30 years in good health.

A few counts support this clonotype. The genes are TRBV27 and TRBJ2-6; the D gene could be TRBD1 or TRBD2 (5 bases each). This CDR3 is built from 16 residues. Trimming cost V 5 bases and J 2 bases, with 13 bases left between them. Per the germline V gene, CDR1 is MNHEY and CDR2 is SMNVEV (reference sequence). The CDR3: CASSILRGPGANVLTF. The CDR3 DNA reads TGTGCCAGCAGTATACTCCGGGGCCCTGGGGCCAACGTCCTGACTTTC.

This clonotype has a handful of counts. This sequence joins TRBV12-3 or TRBV12-4 and TRBJ1-5, with TRBD1 identical over 8 bases. The ends lost 6 bases at V and 1 base at J; junction bases unmatched: 8. The CDR3 contains 16 residues. This CDR3 is CASRVDREWSNQPQHF. The CDR3 nucleotides are TGTGCCAGCAGAGTGGACAGGGAATGGAGCAATCAGCCCCAGCATTTT.

This sequence joins TRBV27 and TRBJ2-7, with D unclear. The length of the CDR3 is 14 residues. Germline values: CDR1 MNHEY, CDR2 SMNVEV (reference sequence). V was trimmed by 2 bases and J by 0 bases, leaving 8 bases between them. CDR3 nucleotides: TGTGCCAGCAGTTTAAAACCGAACTCCTACGAGCAGTACGTC. The encoded protein is CASSLKPNSYEQYV.

In this sample, this clonotype turned up a few times. This rearrangement joins TRBV9 to TRBJ1-1, with a tentative D call TRBD1 (6 bases). The CDR3 consists of 12 residues. V was cut by 6 bases and J by 11 bases, with 17 bases left in between. Germline V lookup: CDR1 SGDLS, CDR2 YYNGEE. The chain's CDR3 is CASTSSGGRAFF. CDR3 DNA sequence: TGTGCCAGCACCTCTAGCGGGGGGCGTGCTTTCTTT.

This clonotype was observed a handful of times. In nucleotides, the CDR3 is TGTGCCAGCAGTTACAACAGGGGGCGCTTTACTGAAGCTTTCTTT. Translation gives CASSYNRGRFTEAFF. The chain recombines TRBV12-3 or TRBV12-4 with TRBJ1-1; TRBD1 agrees at 9 bases. V lost 4 bases, J lost 5 bases, and 8 bases stayed unmatched. There are 15 residues in the CDR3.

This clonotype appeared many times. The V gene is TRBV7-2, the J gene TRBJ2-2, with TRBD1 as a possible D gene (6 bases). V was clipped by 3 bases and J by 6 bases, with 17 bases between them. From germline, CDR1 is SGHTA and CDR2 FQGNSA. The CDR3 is made up of 16 amino acids. The CDR3 nucleotides read TGTGCCAGCAGCTTTTTCTCTGGACAGTTATCCGGGGAGCTGTTTTTT. It yields the protein CASSFFSGQLSGELFF.

J is TRBJ2-1 and V is TRBV28; D gene ambiguous. Germline CDR1 reads MDHEN; CDR2 reads SYDVKM. CDR3 length: 15 residues. V dropped 3 bases and J dropped 9 bases, with 18 bases sitting between them. CDR3 sequence: CASSLGRNLRTEQFF. The CDR3 region has the DNA TGTGCCAGCAGTTTGGGAAGGAACTTACGAACTGAGCAGTTCTTC.

At least ten counts were recorded for this clonotype. The chain carries TRBV10-3 and TRBJ2-7; maybe TRBD2 (5 bases). The V gene lost 8 bases and the J gene lost 2 bases, with 16 bases spanning the gap. The CDR3 is 14 amino acids. CDR1 ENHRY and CDR2 SYGVKD come from the germline V gene. CDR3 sequence: CAIRRASGPYEQYF. DNA of the CDR3: TGTGCCATCCGCCGGGCGAGCGGTCCCTACGAGCAGTACTTC.

This clonotype has a handful of counts. V is TRBV5-1 and J is TRBJ2-6, with D maybe TRBD1 (6 bases). The CDR3 extends over 18 amino acids. Trimming cost V 4 bases and J 1 base, with 18 bases left between them. Germline V lookup: CDR1 SGHRS, CDR2 YFSETQ. The CDR3 spells CASSPKTGQASGANVLTF. The CDR3, as DNA: TGCGCCAGCAGCCCCAAGACAGGCCAGGCATCTGGGGCCAACGTCCTGACTTTC.

In its sample, this clonotype was seen a few times. The chain recombines TRBV7-9 with TRBJ2-7; no definite D call. Between the trimmed V and J ends, which lost 1 base and 2 bases, there was a span of 9 bases. This CDR3 contains 14 residues. CDR1 is SEHNR and CDR2 is FQNEAQ in the germline V gene (reference sequence). The CDR3 region has the DNA TGTGCCAGCAGCTTAGGTAACAGCCCCTACGAGCAGTACTTC. It yields the protein CASSLGNSPYEQYF.

This clonotype was observed a few times. This chain uses TRBV15 with TRBJ2-1; the D gene is possibly TRBD1 (7 bases). The CDR3 has 15 residues. The germline CDR1 and CDR2 sequences are LNHNV and YYDKDF (reference sequence). V lost 4 bases and J 4 bases, leaving 14 bases between the germline ends. CDR3: CATSTRDREYNEQFF. CDR3 nucleotides: TGTGCCACCAGCACGCGGGACAGAGAATACAATGAGCAGTTCTTC.

The chain links TRBV11-2 to TRBJ2-7, with a possible D match to TRBD1 (6 bases). Per the germline V gene, CDR1 is SGHAT and CDR2 is FQNNGV. The CDR3 sequence is 9 residues long. The CDR3 protein is CASSLGAFV. The CDR3 DNA reads TGTGCCAGCAGCTTGGGGGCGTTTGTC.